The text below deals with one T cell receptor (beta chain). These data originate in a study of blood T cell repertoires in COVID-19. Study-wide context: In each case, the material was cDNA or gDNA derived from T cells, B-cell-depleted T cells, or PBMCs.

The data were produced by immunoSEQ multiplex PCR, yet TCRdb's version contains in-frame clones alone and is incomplete. The data contain about 200,000 clones, approximately 86% of them singletons. This clonotype was sampled from a woman between 40 and 55 years old with acute COVID-19. Source material: PBMCs or T cells enriched from blood (not recorded which).

CDR3 region: CASNKGQDRPQHF. For the CDR3, the DNA is TGTGCCAGTAATAAGGGGCAGGACCGGCCCCAGCATTTT. The genes are TRBV19 and TRBJ1-5, with TRBD1 as a possible D gene (5 bases). Germline values: CDR1 LNHDA, CDR2 SQIVND (reference sequence). V was pared by 7 bases and J by 9 bases, with 16 bases between. The CDR3 has 13 residues.